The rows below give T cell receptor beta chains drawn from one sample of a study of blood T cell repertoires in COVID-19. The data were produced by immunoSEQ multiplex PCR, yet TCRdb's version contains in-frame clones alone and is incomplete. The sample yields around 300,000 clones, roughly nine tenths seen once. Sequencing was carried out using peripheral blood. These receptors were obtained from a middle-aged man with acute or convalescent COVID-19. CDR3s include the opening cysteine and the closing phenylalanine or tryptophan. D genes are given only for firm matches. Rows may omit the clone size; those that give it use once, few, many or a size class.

TGTGCCAGTAGTATGTTTCGGGGGACGGGGAACACTGAAGCTTTCTTT CASSMFRGTGNTEAFF - TRBJ1-1 - TRBV19
TGTGCCAGCAGCCAAGCCATTGCACAGGGGGTTGATACGCAGTATTTT CASSQAIAQGVDTQYF TRBD1 TRBJ2-3 - TRBV4-2
TGCAGCGTTGGGCTAGCGGGGTGGAGGACAGATACGCAGTATTTT CSVGLAGWRTDTQYF TRBD2 TRBJ2-3 - TRBV29-1
TGTGCCAGCAGTGATGGTGGGGGGGCGTACAATGAGCAGTTCTTC CASSDGGGAYNEQFF - TRBJ2-1 - TRBV6-4
TGTGCCAGTAGTCAACAGGGGGTAGGAAACACCATATATTTT CASSQQGVGNTIYF TRBD1 TRBJ1-3 - TRBV19
TGTGCCAGCAGCTCGTTAGCGGGGAGCACAGATACGCAGTATTTT CASSSLAGSTDTQYF TRBD2 TRBJ2-3 - TRBV7-3
TGTGCCAGCAGCCAAGTAGGGACACAGACAGATACGCAGTATTTT CASSQVGTQTDTQYF - TRBJ2-3 - TRBV4-2
TGTCAACCGGGACAGGGGGCTGGAAACACCATATATTTT CQPGQGAGNTIYF TRBD1 TRBJ1-3 - TRBV24-1
TGTGCCATCAGTGAGTCGGCCACCGGGGAGCTGTTTTTT CAISESATGELFF - TRBJ2-2 - TRBV10-3
TGTGCCAGCAGGGCAGGGGGCGCAGATCAGCCCCAGCATTTT CASRAGGADQPQHF TRBD1 TRBJ1-5 - TRBV28
TGTGCCAGCAGTTATTGGACAATAGACAATAATTCACCCCTCCACTTT CASSYWTIDNNSPLHF - TRBJ1-6 - TRBV6-5
TGTGCCAGCAGTCTAGCTTCCGGCACAGATACGCAGTATTTT CASSLASGTDTQYF - TRBJ2-3 - TRBV27
TGTGCCAGCAGTAACCCTAGGACAGGCCCGATTGAAGCTTTCTTT CASSNPRTGPIEAFF TRBD1 TRBJ1-1 - TRBV27
TGCGCCAGCAGCCAAGATCCCTGGACTAGCACAGATACGCAGTATTTT CASSQDPWTSTDTQYF - TRBJ2-3 - TRBV4-1
TGTGCCAGCTCATCCGGACAGGGTCACACAGATACGCAGTATTTT CASSSGQGHTDTQYF TRBD1 TRBJ2-3 - TRBV18
TGTGCCATCAGTGAGTCTAAGGCCTCGGGGCAGCCCCAGCATTTT CAISESKASGQPQHF - TRBJ1-5 - TRBV10-3
TGTGCCACCAGCAGAGATCCGGGCGGGGGGGCCGCTGAGACCCAGTACTTC CATSRDPGGGAAETQYF TRBD2 TRBJ2-5 - TRBV15
TGTGCCAGCAGTGGCCAGGGGGCGGTGTTTTTT CASSGQGAVFF TRBD1 TRBJ2-2 - TRBV25-1
TGTGCCAGCGCTCGAGGGGGCAGGGGGTACACTGAAGCTTTCTTT CASARGGRGYTEAFF TRBD1 TRBJ1-1 - TRBV6-5
TGTGCCAGCAGTTATAGGGGACAGTTGTATGGCTACACCTTC CASSYRGQLYGYTF TRBD1 TRBJ1-2 - TRBV6-2/TRBV6-3
TGTGCCAGCAGTGGACAGGGTGGCGAGCAGTACTTC CASSGQGGEQYF TRBD1 TRBJ2-7 - TRBV2
TGCAGCGTTGAGGGGGGGCCCCCCTACAATGAGCAGTTCTTC CSVEGGPPYNEQFF - TRBJ2-1 - TRBV29-1
TGCGCCAGCAGCCACATCGGGACTAGCGGGGAGCAGTTCTTC CASSHIGTSGEQFF TRBD2 TRBJ2-1 - TRBV4-1
TGTGCCAGCAGCCAAGGCAGGCCCTACGAGCAGTACTTC CASSQGRPYEQYF - TRBJ2-7 - TRBV3-1/TRBV3-2
TGTGCCATCAGTGAGTGGACAGGGTCTCTTGCGAAAAACACCATATATTTT CAISEWTGSLAKNTIYF TRBD1 TRBJ1-3 - TRBV10-3
TGTGCCTGGAGCGGGTCGGCTCGTCAGCCCCAGCATTTT CAWSGSARQPQHF - TRBJ1-5 - TRBV30
TGTGCCAGCCGTATAGATTTCAACACTGAAGCTTTCTTT CASRIDFNTEAFF - TRBJ1-1 once TRBV6-5
TGTGCCAGCAGTCTCTCAGGGTCGGGCTACACCTTC CASSLSGSGYTF - TRBJ1-2 - TRBV12-3/TRBV12-4
TGTGCCAGCAGCTTAACAGGGGATCATAGGGGAAACACCATATATTTT CASSLTGDHRGNTIYF TRBD1 TRBJ1-3 once TRBV5-6
TGTGCCAGCAGCTTCGCTGGGACATCGGGGACTGAAGCTTTCTTT CASSFAGTSGTEAFF - TRBJ1-1 - TRBV11-2
TGTGCCAGCAGCGTAGGACAGGACTATCAGCCCCAGCATTTT CASSVGQDYQPQHF - TRBJ1-5 - TRBV9
TGTGCCAGCAGCTTGGTGGCGGGATCAGATACGCAGTATTTT CASSLVAGSDTQYF - TRBJ2-3 once TRBV5-4
TGTGCCAGCGCTTTGACAGCGAACACTGAAGCTTTCTTT CASALTANTEAFF - TRBJ1-1 - TRBV19
TGTGCCAGCAGACCCGACAGGCAGAGGGCAGATACGCAGTATTTT CASRPDRQRADTQYF - TRBJ2-3 few TRBV6-5
TGCGCCAGCAGCCACGACAGGGGAATGAACACCGGGGAGCTGTTTTTT CASSHDRGMNTGELFF TRBD1 TRBJ2-2 - TRBV5-1